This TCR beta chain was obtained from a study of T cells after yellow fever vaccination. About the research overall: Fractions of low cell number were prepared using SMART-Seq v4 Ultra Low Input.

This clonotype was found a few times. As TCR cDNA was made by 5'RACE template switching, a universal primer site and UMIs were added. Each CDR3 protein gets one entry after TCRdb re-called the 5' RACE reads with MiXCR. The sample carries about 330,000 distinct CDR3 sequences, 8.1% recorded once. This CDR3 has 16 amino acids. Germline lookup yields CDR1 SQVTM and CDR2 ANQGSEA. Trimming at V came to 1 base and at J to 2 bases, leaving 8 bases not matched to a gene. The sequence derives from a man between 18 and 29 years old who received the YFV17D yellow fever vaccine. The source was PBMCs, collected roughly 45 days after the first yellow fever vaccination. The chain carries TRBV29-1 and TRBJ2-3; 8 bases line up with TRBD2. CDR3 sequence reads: CSVEGPRGGNTDTQYF. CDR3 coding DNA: TGCAGCGTTGAAGGGCCCCGGGGGGGCAACACAGATACGCAGTATTTT.